The 16 T cell receptor beta chains presented below share a single source sample, sequenced in a study. Using its own MiXCR run on the RT-PCR reads, TCRdb lists one record per CDR3 protein. Of 550,000 to 750,000 distinct CDR3 sequences in the sample, approximately 14% were seen once. What was sequenced was memory CD4+ T cells from blood. Receptors originate from a female donor in good health, serving as a healthy control.

Only a few counts were recorded for this clonotype. This chain joins TRBV12-3 or TRBV12-4 and TRBJ1-1; 7 nucleotides agree with TRBD1. The CDR3 has 16 residues. V lost 5 bases to trimming and J lost 1 base; unmatched junction nucleotides: 10. The CDR3 bases are TGTGCCAGCAGTCCATCCCTAGGGGGCTCGAACACTGAAGCTTTCTTT. It codes for CASSPSLGGSNTEAFF.

The chain uses TRBV12-3 or TRBV12-4 and TRBJ1-6; D ambiguous. Trimming took 2 bases from V and 11 from J, leaving 10 bases between them. The CDR3 loop spans 13 amino acids. CDR3 nucleotide sequence: TGTGCCAGCAGTTTAAAGGGAGGGACACCCCTCCACTTT. Amino acids: CASSLKGGTPLHF.

This clonotype came up once. The chain recombines TRBV24-1 with TRBJ2-7; TRBD2 matches at 9 bases. The ends lost 4 bases at V and 6 bases at J; junction bases unmatched: 6. The CDR3 consists of 14 residues. CDR1 KGHDR and CDR2 SFDVKD come from the germline V gene. The CDR3: CATSESREGPEQYF. In DNA, the CDR3 is TGTGCCACCAGTGAGTCGCGGGAGGGCCCCGAGCAGTACTTC.

This clonotype was seen many times. The V gene is TRBV6-6, the J gene TRBJ2-5; D remains ambiguous. In germline, CDR1 is MNHNY, CDR2 SVGAGI (reference sequence). V dropped 4 bases and J dropped 5 bases, with 14 bases sitting between them. This CDR3 is built from 14 residues. DNA of the CDR3: TGTGCCAGCAGTTCACCGAGCAGATGGGAGACCCAGTACTTC. Its protein is CASSSPSRWETQYF.

The V gene is TRBV7-2, the J gene TRBJ2-2; D is unclear. Germline V gene lookup returns CDR1 SGHTA and CDR2 FQGNSA. V dropped 1 base and J dropped 4 bases, with 10 bases sitting between them. The CDR3 has 15 residues. This CDR3 reads CASSLDDGVTGELFF. For the CDR3, the DNA is TGTGCCAGCAGCTTAGACGACGGAGTCACCGGGGAGCTGTTTTTT.

Regarding this clonotype: Since a much larger clone is just one base distant, this may be a read error. CDR3 sequence (DNA): TGCAGTGCTAGAGACCCGCCAGATACGCACTATTTT. Its protein product is CSARDPPDTHYF. The chain recombines TRBV20-1 with TRBJ2-3, with unresolved D. The CDR3 has 12 amino acids. Germline assignment: CDR1 DFQATT and CDR2 SNEGSKA (reference sequence).

CDR3 sequence (DNA): TGTGCCAGCAGCTTAGAAGCGGGATATGGCGAGCAGTACTTC. This sequence encodes CASSLEAGYGEQYF. The chain joins TRBV7-2 to TRBJ2-7; 7 bases are shared with TRBD2. The trim removed 1 base at V and 6 bases at J, leaving 6 bases unmatched. From germline, CDR1 is SGHTA and CDR2 FQGNSA. The CDR3 loop spans 14 amino acids.

This clonotype has a single count. The chain employs TRBV18 and TRBJ2-1, with a possible D match to TRBD2 (6 bases). This CDR3 spans 15 amino acids. Germline V gene sequence: CDR1 KGHSH, CDR2 LQKENI. The V end lost 5 bases, the J end lost 3 bases, and 14 bases lay between the germline ends. Here the CDR3 reads CASSKVRDFYNEQFF. The CDR3 DNA is TGTGCCAGCTCAAAGGTTCGGGACTTCTACAATGAGCAGTTCTTC.

This clonotype was detected ten times or more. The chain carries TRBV29-1 and TRBJ1-1; TRBD1 matches at 8 bases. V gave up 6 bases and J gave up 4 bases; unmatched junction bases: 7. Germline CDR1 and CDR2: SQVTM and ANQGSEA. This CDR3 contains 13 residues. The CDR3: CSVLDRVSTEAFF. CDR3 DNA: TGCAGCGTCTTGGACAGGGTGAGCACTGAAGCTTTCTTT.

This rearrangement joins TRBV20-1 to TRBJ2-3, with 8 bases matching TRBD2. Germline CDR1 is DFQATT and CDR2 is SNEGSKA (reference sequence). The CDR3 length is 18 residues. Losses at the gene ends were 0 bases for V and 5 bases for J; bases not matched to a gene: 16. CDR3 in amino acids: CSARDPGKLAVNRDTQYF. CDR3 DNA: TGCAGTGCTAGAGATCCCGGCAAACTAGCGGTTAACAGAGATACGCAGTATTTT.

This clonotype turned up a few times. The chain uses TRBV7-6 and TRBJ2-1, with a possible D match to TRBD2 (7 bases). From germline, CDR1 is SGHVS and CDR2 FNYEAQ. V was pared by 5 bases and J by 0 bases, with 17 bases between. This CDR3 comprises 17 residues. The CDR3 DNA sequence: TGTGCCAGCAGCCCCGAGGGGGGGCGGAACTCCTACAATGAGCAGTTCTTC. Its translation is CASSPEGGRNSYNEQFF.

Of note for this clonotype: One end of the junction varies from germline; a read error may be responsible. The J gene is TRBJ2-1, the V gene TRBV27, with TRBD1 matching 7 bases. CDR3 size: 18 residues. Germline V gives CDR1 MNHEY, CDR2 SMNVEV (reference sequence). Here the CDR3 reads CASSLREGGSGNYNKQFF. The CDR3 nucleotides read TGTGCCAGCAGTTTGAGGGAAGGGGGCTCCGGAAATTACAATAAGCAGTTCTTC.

This clonotype was recorded a few times. The rearrangement uses TRBV6-2 or TRBV6-3 and TRBJ2-7; 12 bases match TRBD1. The CDR3 is 16 amino acids. Germline V gene lookup returns CDR1 MNHEY and CDR2 SVGEGT. Trimming at V came to 5 bases and at J to 6 bases, leaving 11 bases not matched to a gene. DNA for the CDR3: TGTGCCAGCAGTATGATCCCGGGACAGGGGGCTCTCGAGCAGTACTTC. Translating it yields CASSMIPGQGALEQYF.

The V gene is TRBV29-1, the J gene TRBJ1-1; 8 positions agree with TRBD1. The CDR3 extends over 13 amino acids. V gave up 0 bases and J gave up 11 bases; unmatched junction bases: 8. Germline values: CDR1 SQVTM, CDR2 ANQGSEA. CDR3 nucleotides: TGCAGCGTTGAAGATCCCCAGGGGGCTAATGCTTTCTTT. Translating gives CSVEDPQGANAFF. The full variable domain, in which reference TRBV29-1 and TRBJ1-1 provide the parts outside the CDR3, is SAVISQKPSRDICQRGTSLTIQCQVDSQVTMMFWYRQQPGQSLTLIATANQGSEATYESGFVIDKFPISRPNLTFSTLTVSNMSPEDSSIYLCSVEDPQGANAFFGQGTRLTVV.

This clonotype was seen repeatedly, ten times or more. The rearrangement links TRBV29-1 to TRBJ2-3; D not resolved. Germline values: CDR1 SQVTM, CDR2 ANQGSEA. Deletions cut 4 bases from V and 5 bases from J, with 10 bases between. The CDR3 spans 12 residues. Written as DNA, the CDR3 is TGCAGCGTTGCCGAGCTGCGAGATACGCAGTATTTT. This translates into CSVAELRDTQYF.

In its sample, this clonotype was seen a few times. CDR3 nucleotide sequence: TGCAGTGCTAGAGACGGGCGAGTACAGGCTGAAGCTTTCTTT. Amino acid sequence: CSARDGRVQAEAFF. The chain is built from TRBV20-1 and TRBJ1-1; a weak D match, TRBD1 (5 bases). This CDR3 region has 14 residues. The germline V gene has CDR1 DFQATT and CDR2 SNEGSKA (reference sequence). V was clipped by 0 bases and J by 6 bases, with 14 bases between them.